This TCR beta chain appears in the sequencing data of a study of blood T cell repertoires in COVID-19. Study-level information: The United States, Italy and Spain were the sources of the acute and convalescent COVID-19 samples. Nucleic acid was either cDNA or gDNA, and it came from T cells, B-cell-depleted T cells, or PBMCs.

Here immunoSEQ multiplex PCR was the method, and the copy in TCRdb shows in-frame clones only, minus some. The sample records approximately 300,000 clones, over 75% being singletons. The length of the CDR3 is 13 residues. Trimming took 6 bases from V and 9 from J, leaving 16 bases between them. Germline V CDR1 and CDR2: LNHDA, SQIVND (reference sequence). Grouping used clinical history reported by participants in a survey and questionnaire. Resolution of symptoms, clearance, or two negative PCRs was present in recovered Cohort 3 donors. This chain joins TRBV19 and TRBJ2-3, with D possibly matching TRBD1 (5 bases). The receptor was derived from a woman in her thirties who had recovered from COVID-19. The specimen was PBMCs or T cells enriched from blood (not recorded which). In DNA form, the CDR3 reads TGTGCCAGTAGCCCCCCGAGACCAGGGACGCAGTATTTT. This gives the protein CASSPPRPGTQYF.